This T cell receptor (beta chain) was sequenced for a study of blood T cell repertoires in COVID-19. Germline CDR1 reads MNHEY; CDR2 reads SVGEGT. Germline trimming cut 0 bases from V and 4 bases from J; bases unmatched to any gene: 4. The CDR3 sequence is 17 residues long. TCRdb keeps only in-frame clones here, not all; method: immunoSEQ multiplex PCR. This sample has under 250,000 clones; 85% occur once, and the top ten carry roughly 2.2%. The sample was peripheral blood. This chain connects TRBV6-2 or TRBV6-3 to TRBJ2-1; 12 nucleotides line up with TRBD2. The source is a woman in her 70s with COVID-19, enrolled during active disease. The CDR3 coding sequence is TGTGCCAGCAGTTACTCTTCCGGGACTAGCGGGTACAATGAGCAGTTCTTC. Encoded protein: CASSYSSGTSGYNEQFF.